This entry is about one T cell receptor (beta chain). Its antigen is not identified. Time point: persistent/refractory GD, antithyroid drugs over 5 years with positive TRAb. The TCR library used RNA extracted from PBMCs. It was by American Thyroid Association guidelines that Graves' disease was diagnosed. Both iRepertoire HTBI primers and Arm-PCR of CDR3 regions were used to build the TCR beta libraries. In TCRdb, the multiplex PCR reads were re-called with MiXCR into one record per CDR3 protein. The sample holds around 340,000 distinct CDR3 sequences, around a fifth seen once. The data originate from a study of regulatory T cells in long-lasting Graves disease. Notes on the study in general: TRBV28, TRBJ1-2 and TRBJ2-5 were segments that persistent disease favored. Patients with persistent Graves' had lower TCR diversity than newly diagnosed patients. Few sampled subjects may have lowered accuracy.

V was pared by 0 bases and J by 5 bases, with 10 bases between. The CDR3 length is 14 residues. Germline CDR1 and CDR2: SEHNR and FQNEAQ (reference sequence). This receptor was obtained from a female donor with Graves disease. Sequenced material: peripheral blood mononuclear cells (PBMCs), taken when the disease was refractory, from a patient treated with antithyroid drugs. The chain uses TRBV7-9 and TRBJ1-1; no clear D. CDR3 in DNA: TGTGCCAGCAGCTTAGCGCTTTTGGGGACTGAAGCTTTCTTT. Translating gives CASSLALLGTEAFF.